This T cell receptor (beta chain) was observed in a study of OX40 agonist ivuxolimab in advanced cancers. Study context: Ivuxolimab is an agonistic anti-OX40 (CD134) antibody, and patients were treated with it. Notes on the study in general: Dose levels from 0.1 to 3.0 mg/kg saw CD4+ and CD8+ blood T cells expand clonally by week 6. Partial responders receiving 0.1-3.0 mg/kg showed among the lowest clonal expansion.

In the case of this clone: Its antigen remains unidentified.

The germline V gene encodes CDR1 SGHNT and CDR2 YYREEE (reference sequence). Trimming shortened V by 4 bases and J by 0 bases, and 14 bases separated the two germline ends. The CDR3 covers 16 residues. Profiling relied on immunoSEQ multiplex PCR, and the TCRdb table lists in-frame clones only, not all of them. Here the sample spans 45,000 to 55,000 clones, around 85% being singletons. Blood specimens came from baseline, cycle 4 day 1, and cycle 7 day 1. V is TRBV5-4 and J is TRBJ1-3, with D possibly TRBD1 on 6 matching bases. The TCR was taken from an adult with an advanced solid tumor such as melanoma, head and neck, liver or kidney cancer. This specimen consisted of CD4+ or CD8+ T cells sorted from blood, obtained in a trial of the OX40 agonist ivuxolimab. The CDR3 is CASSVQGGFSGNTIYF. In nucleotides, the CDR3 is TGTGCCAGCAGCGTTCAAGGGGGATTCTCTGGAAACACCATATATTTT.